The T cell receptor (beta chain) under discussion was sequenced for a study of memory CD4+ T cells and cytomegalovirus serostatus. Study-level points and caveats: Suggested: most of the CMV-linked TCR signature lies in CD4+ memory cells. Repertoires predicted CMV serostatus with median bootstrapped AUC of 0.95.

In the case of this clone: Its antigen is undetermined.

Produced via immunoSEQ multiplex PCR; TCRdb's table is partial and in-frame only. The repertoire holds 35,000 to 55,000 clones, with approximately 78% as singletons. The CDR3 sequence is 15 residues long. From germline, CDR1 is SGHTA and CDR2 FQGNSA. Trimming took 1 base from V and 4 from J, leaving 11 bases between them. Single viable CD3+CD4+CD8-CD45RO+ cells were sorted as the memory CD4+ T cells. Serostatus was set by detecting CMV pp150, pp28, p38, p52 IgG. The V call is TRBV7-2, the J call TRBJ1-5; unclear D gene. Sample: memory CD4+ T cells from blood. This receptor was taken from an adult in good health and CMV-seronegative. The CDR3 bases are TGTGCCAGCAGCTTAGGTTTATCGGTGAATCAGCCCCAGCATTTT. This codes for CASSLGLSVNQPQHF.